These T cell receptor beta chains were read from a single sample in a study of blood T cell repertoires in COVID-19. Here immunoSEQ multiplex PCR was the method, and the copy in TCRdb shows in-frame clones only, minus some. The sample contains 250,000 to 300,000 clones, 75% to 90% of which appear only once. The sequencing input was peripheral blood. These receptors came from a woman aged 40 to 50 who had recovered from COVID-19. The CDR3 runs from the conserved cysteine through the conserved F or W. Fields, in order: V gene, clone size, D gene, J gene, CDR3 protein. A D gene is named only where the DNA matches it firmly. Clone sizes are given selectively: once, few, many, or a class where the clone is expanded.

TRBV5-4	.	TRBD1	TRBJ1-4	CASSLLGTGQKKLFF
TRBV5-5	few	.	TRBJ1-1	CASSLMEAYTEAFF
TRBV5-1	.	TRBD1	TRBJ1-3	CASSDRQGFNLGNTIYF
TRBV27	.	.	TRBJ1-1	CASSSNRAVTEAFF
TRBV11-2	once	.	TRBJ1-6	CASSLGAAGFSPLHF
TRBV4-2	few	.	TRBJ2-2	CASSQAQAGTGELFF
TRBV7-9	once	.	TRBJ2-7	CASSLGQVAYEQYF
TRBV6-6	.	.	TRBJ1-5	CASSHRGGGQPQHF
TRBV5-1	few	.	TRBJ1-5	CASSFAGVEPQHF
TRBV9	.	.	TRBJ2-5	CASSGDPSPGKTQYF
TRBV7-9	.	.	TRBJ1-2	CASSSHGGRDGYTF
TRBV23-1	.	.	TRBJ1-2	CASSQSRAGGYTF
TRBV30	once	TRBD1	TRBJ1-2	CAWDRGWDGYTF
TRBV2	.	TRBD1	TRBJ1-4	CASSVDRGLEKLFF
TRBV7-6	.	.	TRBJ2-6	CASSLAKRSPGANVLTF
TRBV30	.	.	TRBJ1-6	CAWSVAQLSFNSPLHF
TRBV5-1	.	.	TRBJ2-1	CASSLGPGVPNEQFF
TRBV29-1	.	.	TRBJ1-2	CSFATGTRDGYTF
TRBV4-3	.	.	TRBJ2-2	CVSSQDWNTGELFF
TRBV20-1	.	.	TRBJ2-1	CSASGRQEQFF
TRBV6-5	.	TRBD1	TRBJ2-7	CASSRWTGGSYEQYF
TRBV12-3/TRBV12-4	.	TRBD1	TRBJ2-1	CASSLTGYNEQFF
TRBV27	.	TRBD2	TRBJ2-1	CASSLFPPSGGDNEQFF
TRBV6-2/TRBV6-3	.	.	TRBJ2-5	CASSYSGQGKETQYF
TRBV15	once	.	TRBJ1-4	CATSRDRRGNEKLFF
TRBV9	.	TRBD2	TRBJ2-3	CASSVRPGLAGDTSTDTQYF
TRBV2	once	TRBD1	TRBJ1-5	CASSGGQGDQPQHF
TRBV7-9	.	TRBD2	TRBJ2-3	CASRPTSGGTDTQYF
TRBV7-2	.	.	TRBJ1-6	CASSFKWGGDSPLHF
TRBV11-3	.	TRBD2	TRBJ2-3	CASSPGLAGGADTQYF
TRBV27	.	TRBD1	TRBJ2-1	CASSPTLTRDREANEQFF
TRBV14	.	.	TRBJ2-7	CASSQDFSYEQYF
TRBV18	.	.	TRBJ1-6	CASSPSRENSPLHF
TRBV15	.	TRBD1	TRBJ1-2	CATSRQNRGTGYTF
TRBV2	few	TRBD1	TRBJ1-1	CASSAARGTEAFF
TRBV5-1	.	.	TRBJ1-4	CASSLVGGQDEKLFF
TRBV6-2/TRBV6-3	.	.	TRBJ1-1	CASSSHRLGRGSEAFF
TRBV9	.	TRBD2	TRBJ2-3	CASSVGAGGGAVRDTQYF
TRBV19	.	TRBD1	TRBJ1-2	CASLQGSYLYTF
TRBV5-1	.	TRBD2	TRBJ2-2	CASTSTSGGDYTGELFF
TRBV19	.	.	TRBJ1-2	CASRKGLGQRYYGYTF
TRBV6-5	.	TRBD1	TRBJ2-7	CASSYAGTGGWEQYF
TRBV7-3	.	TRBD1	TRBJ2-1	CASSPQTGGGEQFF
TRBV5-1	.	.	TRBJ1-1	CASSRGENTEAFF
TRBV27	.	.	TRBJ2-7	CASTEPGYSSYEQYF
TRBV9	.	.	TRBJ1-1	CASSPGRRAFF
TRBV18	.	.	TRBJ1-1	CASSPLREEAFF
TRBV28	.	TRBD1	TRBJ1-1	CASSPGTANTEAFF
TRBV4-3	.	.	TRBJ2-2	CASSQEGDSANTGELFF
TRBV5-1	.	.	TRBJ2-2	CASTFLPEGTNTGELFF
TRBV11-2	.	TRBD2	TRBJ2-7	CASSSHRIAGTYEQYF
TRBV2	.	.	TRBJ2-1	CASSPSYNEQFF
TRBV11-3	.	.	TRBJ2-5	CASSLTTGETQYF
TRBV6-6	.	.	TRBJ1-1	CASRRTISNTEAFF
TRBV4-1	few	.	TRBJ1-2	CASSQELDHSYGYTF